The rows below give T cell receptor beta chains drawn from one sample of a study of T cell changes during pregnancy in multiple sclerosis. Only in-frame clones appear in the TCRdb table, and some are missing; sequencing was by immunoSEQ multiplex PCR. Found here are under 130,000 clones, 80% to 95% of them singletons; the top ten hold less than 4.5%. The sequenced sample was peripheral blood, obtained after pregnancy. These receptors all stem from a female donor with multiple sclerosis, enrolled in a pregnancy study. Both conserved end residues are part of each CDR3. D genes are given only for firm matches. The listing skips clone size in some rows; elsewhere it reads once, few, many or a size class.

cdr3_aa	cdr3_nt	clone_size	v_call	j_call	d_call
CASSSRTGTDTQYF	TGTGCCAGCAGCTCACGGACAGGGACAGATACGCAGTATTTT	.	TRBV7-6	TRBJ2-3	TRBD1
CASSQYDRYNGYTF	TGCGCCAGCAGCCAATATGACAGGTACAATGGCTACACCTTC	.	TRBV4-1	TRBJ1-2	.
CASSAGQSPLHF	TGTGCCAGCAGTGCTGGACAGTCACCCCTCCACTTT	few	TRBV27	TRBJ1-6	.
CASSESGKPQHF	TGTGCCAGCAGTGAATCCGGGAAGCCCCAGCATTTT	.	TRBV2	TRBJ1-5	.
CASSPPGLAGGTYEQYF	TGTGCCAGCAGCCCCCCGGGACTAGCGGGGGGGACCTACGAGCAGTACTTC	.	TRBV9	TRBJ2-7	TRBD2
CASSRGTLNTEAFF	TGTGCCAGCAGCCGAGGGACATTGAACACTGAAGCTTTCTTT	.	TRBV2	TRBJ1-1	.
CASSEVAGDQPQHF	TGTGCCAGCAGTGAAGTAGCGGGGGATCAGCCCCAGCATTTT	once	TRBV6-1	TRBJ1-5	.
CASSEVGGGDTEAFF	TGTGCCAGCAGTGAAGTGGGAGGGGGGGACACTGAAGCTTTCTTT	.	TRBV6-1	TRBJ1-1	.
CASSWYRGSYEQYF	TGTGCCAGCAGCTGGTACAGGGGGTCCTACGAGCAGTACTTC	.	TRBV7-6	TRBJ2-7	TRBD1
CSATGTSETEAFF	TGCAGCGCCACAGGGACCTCGGAGACTGAAGCTTTCTTT	.	TRBV29-1	TRBJ1-1	.
CASSAGQGGDEQYF	TGTGCCAGCAGCGCGGGACAGGGAGGCGACGAGCAGTACTTC	.	TRBV9	TRBJ2-7	TRBD1
CASSVPDRGGGELFF	TGTGCCAGCAGCGTTCCAGACAGGGGTGGCGGGGAGCTGTTTTTT	.	TRBV9	TRBJ2-2	TRBD1
CASTIAGASTDTQYF	TGTGCCAGCACAATAGCGGGGGCGAGCACAGATACGCAGTATTTT	few	TRBV2	TRBJ2-3	TRBD2
CASGGFVAGNTIYF	TGTGCCAGCGGCGGTTTCGTAGCTGGAAACACCATATATTTT	.	TRBV9	TRBJ1-3	.
CASSEAMGILRHGYTF	TGTGCCAGCAGCGAAGCGATGGGCATCCTAAGGCATGGCTACACCTTC	.	TRBV2	TRBJ1-2	.
CASSYRNPGQGWGYTF	TGTGCCAGCAGTTACCGGAATCCGGGACAGGGGTGGGGCTACACCTTC	.	TRBV6-5	TRBJ1-2	TRBD1
CASSPPLLAGGHTGELFF	TGTGCCAGCTCACCCCCCTTACTAGCGGGGGGACACACCGGGGAGCTGTTTTTT	.	TRBV18	TRBJ2-2	TRBD2
CASSISRTYEQYF	TGTGCCAGTAGTATAAGCAGGACCTACGAGCAGTACTTC	.	TRBV19	TRBJ2-7	.
CASSANTGGWYTEAFF	TGTGCCAGCAGTGCCAATACAGGGGGCTGGTACACTGAAGCTTTCTTT	.	TRBV6-1	TRBJ1-1	TRBD1
CASSGGSPGYTF	TGTGCCAGCAGCGGGGGGAGCCCTGGCTACACCTTC	medium-sized	TRBV14	TRBJ1-2	.
CASSLTRQETQYF	TGTGCCAGCAGCTTAACCAGGCAAGAGACCCAGTACTTC	.	TRBV7-3	TRBJ2-5	.
CSVSGGVGNEQFF	TGCAGCGTGAGCGGGGGGGTGGGCAATGAGCAGTTCTTC	.	TRBV29-1	TRBJ2-1	TRBD2
CASSPRTVNYGYTF	TGTGCCAGCAGCCCCCGGACAGTCAACTATGGCTACACCTTC	.	TRBV28	TRBJ1-2	.
CASSPAGGSYEQYF	TGTGCCAGCAGCCCGGCCGGGGGGTCCTACGAGCAGTACTTC	.	TRBV6-6	TRBJ2-7	TRBD2
CATADRVNTEAFF	TGTGCCACCGCGGACAGGGTGAACACTGAAGCTTTCTTT	.	TRBV19	TRBJ1-1	TRBD1
CASSGAGIYYYEQFF	TGTGCCAGCAGTGGGGCGGGAATATACTACTATGAGCAGTTCTTC	.	TRBV7-9	TRBJ2-1	.
CAWSPTSGGDTQYF	TGTGCCTGGAGTCCTACTAGCGGGGGAGATACGCAGTATTTT	.	TRBV30	TRBJ2-3	TRBD2
CASRRYGEMPSGYTF	TGTGCCAGCAGAAGATACGGGGAGATGCCTTCTGGCTACACCTTC	.	TRBV11-2	TRBJ1-2	.
CASSLPIQGAEAFF	TGTGCCAGCAGCTTACCGATACAGGGTGCTGAAGCTTTCTTT	.	TRBV7-9	TRBJ1-1	.
CASSLLTADGELFF	TGCGCCAGCAGCTTATTGACCGCGGACGGGGAGCTGTTTTTT	.	TRBV5-1	TRBJ2-2	.
CASSQILADTYEQYF	TGCGCCAGCAGCCAAATACTAGCGGATACCTACGAGCAGTACTTC	.	TRBV4-1	TRBJ2-7	TRBD2
CASSLVTNSPLHF	TGTGCCAGCAGCTTGGTCACAAATTCACCCCTCCACTTT	.	TRBV7-9	TRBJ1-6	.
CASSPGTGAGELFF	TGTGCCAGCAGCCCCGGGACAGGGGCCGGGGAGCTGTTTTTT	.	TRBV27	TRBJ2-2	TRBD1
CASRGNDREDEQYF	TGTGCCAGCAGAGGGAATGACAGGGAAGACGAGCAGTACTTC	.	TRBV6-4	TRBJ2-7	TRBD1
CASSIGSPPITEAFF	TGTGCCAGTAGTATAGGGAGTCCTCCGATAACTGAAGCTTTCTTT	.	TRBV19	TRBJ1-1	.
CASSGNPGSGANVLTF	TGTGCCAGCAGCGGAAACCCAGGCTCTGGGGCCAACGTCCTGACTTTC	.	TRBV2	TRBJ2-6	.
CASSKRAVWDIQTPDTQYF	TGTGCCAGCAGCAAACGGGCGGTCTGGGACATCCAAACACCAGATACGCAGTATTTT	.	TRBV21-1	TRBJ2-3	.
CASSLGLAGSTGELFF	TGTGCCAGCAGCTTGGGACTAGCGGGTAGTACCGGGGAGCTGTTTTTT	.	TRBV5-4	TRBJ2-2	TRBD2
CASSVGDSTEYGYTF	TGTGCCAGCAGCGTAGGGGACTCAACAGAATATGGCTACACCTTC	.	TRBV9	TRBJ1-2	.
CASSEQGSYGHTF	TGTGCCAGCTCGGAACAGGGGTCTTATGGCCACACCTTC	.	TRBV18	TRBJ1-2	TRBD1
CASSSKTSGGMYQETQYF	TGTGCCAGCAGCTCCAAGACTAGCGGGGGAATGTACCAAGAGACCCAGTACTTC	.	TRBV7-9	TRBJ2-5	TRBD2
CASSLHSSYEQYF	TGTGCCAGCAGCTTACACTCATCCTACGAGCAGTACTTC	.	TRBV7-2	TRBJ2-7	.
CAISTGRALTDTQYF	TGTGCCATCAGCACAGGGCGGGCCCTCACAGATACGCAGTATTTT	.	TRBV10-3	TRBJ2-3	.
CAWIGSGGSGELFF	TGTGCCTGGATTGGTAGCGGGGGGTCCGGGGAGCTGTTTTTT	.	TRBV30	TRBJ2-2	TRBD2
CASSQQGPGGYNEQFF	TGCGCCAGCAGCCAACAGGGGCCGGGGGGGTACAATGAGCAGTTCTTC	.	TRBV4-1	TRBJ2-1	TRBD2
CASQPGSSYEQYF	TGTGCCAGTCAGCCTGGGAGCTCCTACGAGCAGTACTTC	.	TRBV28	TRBJ2-7	.
CASSVQGWNQPQHF	TGTGCCAGCAGTGTACAGGGATGGAATCAGCCCCAGCATTTT	.	TRBV2	TRBJ1-5	.
CASISVGTEAFF	TGTGCCAGCATTTCGGTCGGTACTGAAGCTTTCTTT	.	TRBV6-5	TRBJ1-1	.
CASSHGTGNQPQHF	TGTGCCAGCAGCCATGGGACAGGCAATCAGCCCCAGCATTTT	.	TRBV7-2	TRBJ1-5	TRBD1
CASRYPGLSYGYTF	TGTGCCAGCAGATATCCGGGACTCAGCTATGGCTACACCTTC	.	TRBV7-2	TRBJ1-2	.
CASSLARDRTYEQYF	TGCGCCAGCAGCTTGGCACGGGACAGGACCTACGAGCAGTACTTC	.	TRBV5-1	TRBJ2-7	TRBD1
CASRAAGGPADTQYF	TGTGCCAGCAGGGCTGCGGGGGGGCCTGCAGATACGCAGTATTTT	.	TRBV27	TRBJ2-3	TRBD2
CASSLQGAGEKLFF	TGTGCCAGCAGCTTACAGGGGGCGGGTGAAAAACTGTTTTTT	once	TRBV11-2	TRBJ1-4	TRBD1
CASSAGQVNTEAFF	TGTGCCAGCAGCGCGGGACAGGTCAACACTGAAGCTTTCTTT	.	TRBV5-4	TRBJ1-1	TRBD1